The 3 T cell receptor beta chains listed next were all sequenced from one sample in a study of OX40 agonist ivuxolimab in advanced cancers. Libraries were prepared by immunoSEQ multiplex PCR; TCRdb keeps only in-frame clonotypes and omits some of them. The sample records 80,000 to 100,000 clones, 92% being singletons. This material consisted of CD4+ or CD8+ T cells sorted from blood, taken in a trial of the OX40 agonist ivuxolimab. All receptors come from an adult with an advanced solid tumor such as melanoma, head and neck, liver or kidney cancer.

This chain connects TRBV6-1 to TRBJ1-2; D gene uncertain. The CDR3 length is 14 residues. The V end was cut by 7 bases, the J end by 7 bases, with 19 bases between. Germline loops: CDR1 MNHNS, CDR2 SASEGT. The CDR3 coding sequence is TGTGCCAGCACCGAAAGGACCGATCACAGTGGCTACACCTTC. Translated, it gives CASTERTDHSGYTF.

V and J are TRBV5-8 and TRBJ1-2, with D perhaps TRBD1 (6 bases). Trimming took off 2 bases at V and 5 bases at J, with 10 bases between the two ends. CDR1 and CDR2 (germline): SGHTS, YDEGEE. There are 13 residues in the CDR3. The chain's CDR3 is CASSFAGAYGYTF. For the CDR3, the DNA is TGTGCCAGCAGCTTCGCAGGGGCGTATGGCTACACCTTC. Full variable domain (rest looked up from reference TRBV5-8 and TRBJ1-2): EAGVTQSPTHLIKTRGQQATLRCSPISGHTSVYWYQQALGLGLQFLLWYDEGEERNRGNFPPRFSGRQFPNYSSELNVNALELEDSALYLCASSFAGAYGYTFGSGTRLTVV.

This chain uses TRBV19 with TRBJ1-4; a possible D gene is TRBD1 (6 bases). Germline V gene sequence: CDR1 LNHDA, CDR2 SQIVND (reference sequence). This CDR3 contains 15 residues. V shed 4 bases and J shed 7 bases, with 16 bases lying between them. The CDR3 DNA follows: TGTGCCAGTAGTAAGTGGGGGGCTAGGAGTGAAAAACTGTTTTTT. Amino acids: CASSKWGARSEKLFF. The entire variable domain, with the rest obtained from reference TRBV19 and TRBJ1-4, is as follows: DGGITQSPKYLFRKEGQNVTLSCEQNLNHDAMYWYRQDPGQGLRLIYYSQIVNDFQKGDIAEGYSVSREKKESFPLTVTSAQKNPTAFYLCASSKWGARSEKLFFGSGTQLSVL.